This T cell receptor (beta chain) is from a study of cytomegalovirus exposure and HLA in healthy donors (TCRdb year 2017). Broadly, across the study: In an earlier analysis of roughly 500 of the donors, 276 Gb of sequence data and roughly 100 million unique TCR beta sequences from roughly 190 million T cells were reported. An early release covering 550 to 700 HLA-typed donors comprised about 310 gigabases of sequencing data and around 86 million unique TCR sequences. Of the 398 genotyped donors, about 80% fell in the genetic ancestry cluster associated with self-reported Caucasian donors. The study aimed to test whether signatures of past pathogen exposure could be identified by cataloging public T cell receptors. The study profiled the T cell repertoires of approximately 700 subjects by immunosequencing and related them to cytomegalovirus serostatus. Besides the first cohort of roughly 700 subjects, a separate validation cohort made up of 95 to 150 different subjects was used. To predict cytomegalovirus infection status, the study brought together high-throughput TCR immunosequencing, statistical association of individual TCRs with disease status, and machine learning. A later analysis re-analyzed previously published TCR beta repertoires from 500 to 700 donors and added high-resolution HLA genotyping to study TCR occurrence patterns. Rather than using new phenotypic data, the later analysis identified candidate immune exposures from TCR beta sequences and from how often those sequences occurred across donors. An earlier analysis of roughly 580 of the donors used high-throughput TCR beta sequencing to judge whether each TCR beta V gene segment behaved as functional or pseudogenic. Donor age, sex, ethnicity and CMV serostatus were collected together with the repertoire data. Genome-wide SNP genotypes for about 55% of the roughly 670 donors were used in a later genetic analysis, which treated that subset as a discovery cohort. Every repertoire in the discovery cohort had been generated on one and the same sequencing platform. Both class I and class II loci were covered by HLA typing, at four-digit resolution. Typing coverage varied by locus: roughly 629-640 donors for A, B, C, DRB1 and DQB1; around 560 for DQA1; nearly 610 for DPA1; 450 to 480 for DPB1. Because of strong linkage in the cohort, roughly five DR-DQ haplotypes were treated as single units for association and clustering. Among 300 to 500 genotyped donors of the cohort, an average of approximately 240,000 unique TCR beta nucleotide sequences was sequenced per donor, of which about 18% were non-productive. Results and caveats for the whole study, not just this receptor: According to a later analysis, TCR association rates differed among HLA loci, with DRB1 alleles showing the most associated TCRs and HLA-C alleles showing the fewest. The authors suggested that the approach could potentially be extended to other disease states and immunological phenotypes. A total of around 150 TCR beta chains were listed by the study as associated with cytomegalovirus. Strong co-occurrence of HLA alleles, especially DR and DQ, made assigning TCR associations to individual alleles difficult. A later analysis associated roughly 17,000 TCR beta sequences with specific HLA alleles at a false discovery rate of 0.05. The only immune exposure information available for the cohort was CMV serostatus. Correlated functional status among segregating V segments might be attributable to linkage disequilibrium, but an unknown experimental factor could not be ruled out. In this cohort, only TCR beta chains were sequenced, and detectable features were limited by the absence of alpha or paired-chain data. In a later genetic analysis, a missense DCLRE1C variant was associated with V-gene and J-gene trimming of TCR beta chains, and the association was replicated in an independent cohort. Because HLA typing was missing for some donors at each locus, association tests included only the typed subset. A later analysis found that HLA-associated TCR beta chains were more clonally expanded and had lower generation probabilities than equally common non-associated chains. Compared with the approximately 670-donor mean, donors in an Asian-associated ancestry cluster had fewer N-insertions in productive TCRs, according to a later genetic analysis. A group of highly shared sequence variants was considered likely to be a technical artifact of the sequencing pipeline. A further reported finding was that TCR beta sequences accurately predicted the HLA-A and HLA-B alleles for most subjects in the first cohort. Because counts were too low, roughly 17 rarely observed V segments, including chromosome 9 orphons, were left out of the earlier analysis of some 640 of the donors. An earlier analysis of approximately 600 of the donors showed that most TCR beta V segments appeared in productive rearrangements either about 90% or about 30% of the time, which broadly matched IMGT annotations. A later analysis reported that several top co-occurrence clusters appeared linked to parvovirus B19, influenza, CMV and Epstein-Barr virus. The presence/absence analyses assumed that sequencing depth was roughly uniform across donors, and that assumption may not be true. The 87-base-pair reads could not distinguish some IMGT-functional V segments, including TRBV6-2 and TRBV6-3, so those segments were excluded. Three of the identified cytomegalovirus-associated TCR beta chains were confirmed in vitro to be specific for cytomegalovirus antigens. While some public TCRs were present in many individuals, most TCR sequences turned up only very rarely across donors. In both the original and validation cohorts, the classifier was reported to diagnose cytomegalovirus status with high specificity and sensitivity. A later analysis found that most CMV-associated TCR beta chains appeared HLA-restricted, with HLA associations seemingly driven largely by CMV exposure.

The protocol used for the library was the immunoSEQ multiplex PCR assay. The multiplex PCR relied on a mix of 60 forward primers for TCR Vbeta segments and 13 reverse primers for TCR Jbeta segments. A multiplex PCR assay on genomic DNA amplified the CDR3 region of rearranged TCR beta genes. Amplified TCR beta libraries were sequenced as 87-base-pair reads on the Illumina HiSeq System. The authors' pipeline ran thus. A later analysis tallied around 87 million unique TCR beta chains across the 666 repertoires, and around 10 million of those chains were shared by two or more donors. Raw reads were error-corrected and collapsed into unique sequences with a nearest-neighbor algorithm that merged closely related sequences to remove PCR and sequencing errors. Alignment of CDR3 sequences to IMGT reference sequences was used to assign V, D and J gene segments. For a sequence to be retained, a match of at least six nucleotides was required to both a V gene segment and a J gene segment. A rearrangement counted as productive if the CDR3 had no stop codons and remained in frame with V and J, and every other rearrangement counted as non-productive. Following IMGT convention, CDR3 was defined as the stretch from the second conserved V-encoded cysteine up to the conserved J-encoded phenylalanine. The earlier analysis of 550 to 650 of the donors excluded any sequence lacking an unambiguous match to a single V gene segment. In an earlier analysis of around 600 of the donors, V segments were called functional above 56.7% productive rearrangements and were called segregating when the between-donor standard deviation exceeded 5%. A statistical classification framework was built to diagnose cytomegalovirus status from the catalog of TCR beta chain sequences. In a later analysis, V and J genes were assigned by comparing TCR nucleotide sequences against IMGT/GENE-DB human TR gene sequences. A later analysis assigned CDR3 sequences and most-parsimonious VDJ recombination scenarios with the TCRdist pipeline. In a later analysis, each TCR beta chain was defined by its CDR3 amino acid sequence together with its V-gene family, and reads without a unique V-gene family were excluded. In a later analysis, 500 to 650 highly shared, low-generation-probability nucleotide sequences were removed to address suspected cross-contamination and a sequencing artifact. In a later analysis, a clonal expansion index for each public chain was calculated from normalized within-repertoire ranks of inferred template counts. Generation probabilities in a later analysis came from a VDJ recombination model fitted to out-of-frame rearrangements, and those results were checked against IGoR. A later analysis scored TCR-TCR, TCR-HLA and TCR-CMV co-occurrence with hypergeometric tests, applying a repertoire-size bias correction to TCR pairs. A later analysis estimated false discovery rates by permuting HLA or CMV assignments 20 times. A later analysis grouped co-occurring TCRs with DBSCAN, adding TCRdist sequence similarity when clustering within HLA-allele-positive subsets. For co-occurrence clustering, repertoires with fewer than 30,000 or more than 120,000 public chains were excluded, along with four or five repertoires with anomalous nucleotide sharing. In its TCRdb copy, this immuneACCESS table keeps in-frame sequences only and misses some clones. Where compared with another copy, unresolved V genes explain less than half of these, and the others have no known cause. V and J calls and clone size are copied from that table; D and trimming were computed from the DNA. This sample gives around 70,000 clones in total; around 75% of them show up just once. 9.5% to 15% of the sample belongs to the ten largest clones.

The cohort was made up of approximately 670 healthy bone marrow donors. At the time of sampling, every cohort member was nominally healthy, though immune exposures that went unrecorded were likely present. The donor was CMV seronegative and was included in the group of 352 seronegative cohort members. Every donor gave a peripheral blood sample, and the peripheral blood mononuclear cells from that sample were used for TCR beta sequencing. The Qiagen DNeasy Blood Extraction Kit was used to extract genomic DNA from the blood cell samples. Trimming leaves V shorter by 0 bases and J shorter by 9 bases, with the junction holding 6 bases beyond the gene matches. The CDR3 holds 16 amino acids from the cysteine to the phenylalanine. The DNA shown is the 48-base CDR3, in frame from base 1. The germline V gene (reference sequence) sets CDR1 to LNHDA and CDR2 to SQIVND. This clone appeared a few times. Its antigen specificity is not known. No much larger clone exists at a distance of one base, and base qualities are not known.

This receptor was obtained from a man between 65 and 85 years old in good health and CMV-seronegative. The rearrangement joined TRBV19 to TRBJ2-5, with 14 middle bases fitting TRBD2. Sequenced: PBMCs. The nucleotide sequence reads TGTGCCAGTAGTATAGAGGGGACTAGCGGGAGAGGGGCCCAGTACTTC. This encodes CASSIEGTSGRGAQYF.